These 27 T cell receptor beta chains share one sample of origin, sequenced in a study of tumor-infiltrating lymphocytes in primary liver carcinoma. With around 450 ng total RNA as template and a constant-region primer, TCR beta cDNA was made. Each TCR beta library was derived from three nested multiplex PCR rounds that employed slightly modified ARM-PCR. Forward primers for TRBV1-TRBV30 and a C-beta reverse primer served the first two PCR rounds, at approximately 10 cycles each. TCRdb redid the calling of the multiplex PCR reads with MiXCR, one entry per CDR3 protein. Of 200,000 or so distinct CDR3 sequences listed, approximately 65% are singletons. Unsorted whole blood yielded the blood RNA, and germline DNA was also extracted. Sequencing used peripheral blood. These receptors were taken from a woman in her sixties with primary liver carcinoma and hepatitis B virus infection.

Regarding this clonotype: The junction departs from the called germline gene at one end, perhaps through a read error. The chain links TRBV6-5 to TRBJ1-1; 7 nucleotides agree with TRBD1. Germline V lookup: CDR1 MNHEY, CDR2 SVGAGI. This CDR3 has 14 amino acids. Here the CDR3 reads CTSSRLTGMSEALF. CDR3 DNA: TGTACCAGCAGCCGTCTGACAGGGATGTCGGAAGCTCTCTTT.

Worth noting for this clonotype: A much larger clonotype is one base distant, so this may be a read error. The chain carries TRBV6-5 and TRBJ1-5; perhaps TRBD1 as D (5 bases). Germline V gene data show CDR1 as MNHEY and CDR2 as SVGAGI. The CDR3 is 14 amino acids. The CDR3 DNA is TGTGCCAGCAGCAGTCCGGGACTTGATCAGTCCCAGCATTTT. This sequence encodes CASSSPGLDQSQHF.

A remark on this clonotype: Relative to the germline gene, one junction end is altered; a read error may explain this. This chain connects TRBV12-3 or TRBV12-4 to TRBJ2-7; D assignment may be TRBD1 or TRBD2 (5 bases each). The CDR3 has 14 amino acids. The CDR3 DNA sequence: TGTGCCAGCACTTTAGGGACCCCACGCTCCGAGCAGTACTTC. Its translation is CASTLGTPRSEQYF.

In its sample, this clonotype was seen once. This may arise from a read error, as a much more abundant clone is one base away. The chain uses TRBV6-1 and TRBJ1-1; D not resolved. The CDR3 extends over 14 amino acids. Per the germline V gene, CDR1 is MNHNS and CDR2 is SASEGT. The CDR3 DNA is TGTGCCAGCAGTGAATTGTACAGAAACACTGAAGCTATCTTT. This translates into CASSELYRNTEAIF.

The chain has TRBV19 and TRBJ2-1; D is perhaps TRBD1 or TRBD2 (5 bases each). Germline CDR1 is LNHDA and CDR2 is SQIVND (reference sequence). V was shortened by 7 bases and J by 0 bases, with 13 bases between the two germline ends. The CDR3 consists of 15 residues. CDR3 in amino acids: CASTQWGSSYNEQFF. The CDR3 bases are TGTGCCAGTACTCAATGGGGGAGCTCCTACAATGAGCAGTTCTTC.

In its sample, this clonotype was seen once. A read error is likely, as this CDR3 ends without the conserved phenylalanine or tryptophan. The chain carries TRBV5-1 and TRBJ2-5; D unclear. The CDR3 has 14 amino acids. V shed 0 bases and J shed 2 bases, with 8 bases lying between them. Germline values: CDR1 SGHRS, CDR2 YFSETQ. The CDR3, as DNA: TGCGCCAGCAGCTTGGCATGGGCACAAGAGACCCAGTACTTA. Protein sequence: CASSLAWAQETQYL.

Regarding this clonotype: The conserved closing phenylalanine or tryptophan is absent in this CDR3, likely reflecting a read error. This chain connects TRBV6-5 to TRBJ2-3; D not certain. This CDR3 is built from 14 residues. Germline CDR1 reads MNHEY; CDR2 reads SVGAGI. V dropped 2 bases and J dropped 10 bases, with 16 bases sitting between them. In DNA form, the CDR3 reads TGTGCCAGCAGTTACGGGGTAGTGGGGTCTCCGCAGTATTCT. Its protein product is CASSYGVVGSPQYS.

About this clonotype itself: Being one base from a much bigger clone, this may be a read error. A read error is likely, as this CDR3 ends without the conserved phenylalanine or tryptophan. The rearrangement uses TRBV29-1 and TRBJ2-1; TRBD1 is a possible D gene (6 bases). The CDR3 has 11 amino acids. Germline-derived CDR1 and CDR2 are SQVTM and ANQGSEA. V lost 7 bases, J lost 9 bases, and 13 bases lay in between. CDR3 sequence (DNA): TGCAGCGGAGCTCAGGGGCGTGAGCAGTTCTAC. Translating gives CSGAQGREQFY.

Worth noting for this clonotype: A much larger clone differs from this one at a single base, so this may be a read error. The chain joins TRBV14 to TRBJ1-1, with a possible D match to TRBD1 (5 bases). CDR1 SGHDN and CDR2 FVKESK come from the germline V gene. This CDR3 spans 14 amino acids. The chain's CDR3 is CASSPRVGNIEAFF. The CDR3 DNA reads as TGTGCCAGCAGCCCCAGGGTGGGGAACATTGAAGCTTTCTTT.

With regard to this clonotype: This may be a read error: a much more frequent sequence differs by one nucleotide. J is TRBJ2-2 and V is TRBV5-5, with a possible D match to TRBD1 (6 bases). The CDR3 covers 17 residues. Germline V lookup: CDR1 SGHKS, CDR2 YYEKEE (reference sequence). This chain's CDR3 is CSSSSLVRDTNTGELFF. CDR3 in DNA: TGTTCCAGCAGCTCCCTCGTTAGGGACACCAACACCGGGGAGCTGTTTTTT. Looking up the rest from reference TRBV5-5 and TRBJ2-2 gives the full variable domain: DAGVTQSPTHLIKTRGQQVTLRCSPISGHKSVSWYQQVLGQGPQFIFQYYEKEERGRGNFPDRFSARQFPNYSSELNVNALLLGDSALYLCSSSSLVRDTNTGELFFGEGSRLTVL.

This chain joins TRBV4-2 and TRBJ2-3; D gene ambiguous. Trimming pared 2 bases from V and 4 bases from J, leaving 22 bases between. Germline CDR1 reads LGHNA; CDR2 reads YNFKEQ. This CDR3 is 18 amino acids long. The CDR3 sequence: CASSQLGLVAASSDTQYF. The CDR3 DNA reads as TGTGCCAGCAGCCAATTAGGGCTAGTGGCAGCCAGCTCAGATACGCAGTATTTT.

Points on this clonotype: This sequence may be a read error, since a much larger clone differs from it by one base. The chain recombines TRBV14 with TRBJ1-1; D gene uncertain. CDR3 length: 13 amino acids. The V gene's germline CDR1 is SGHDN and CDR2 FVKESK. Written as DNA, the CDR3 is TGTGCCGGCAGCCAAAGCATGGTCGCTGAAGCTTTCTTT. It translates to CAGSQSMVAEAFF.

On this clonotype: The junction differs from germline at one of its ends, possibly a read error. The chain combines TRBV4-1 with TRBJ2-1; D is tentatively TRBD1 or TRBD2 (5 bases each). Per germline, CDR1 MGHRA and CDR2 YSYEKL. The CDR3 is 15 amino acids. The CDR3 DNA follows: TGCGCCAACAGCCTACGGGACGTAACCTACAATGAGCAGTTCTTC. This encodes CANSLRDVTYNEQFF.

A remark on this clonotype: One end of the junction varies from germline; a read error may be responsible. The rearrangement uses TRBV11-2 and TRBJ2-5, with 7 bases matching TRBD1. CDR1 and CDR2 from the germline V gene are SGHAT and FQNNGV. This CDR3 has 14 amino acids. The CDR3 loop is CASSMTGCSETQYF. For the CDR3, the DNA is TGTGCCAGCAGCATGACAGGGTGCAGTGAGACCCAGTATTTC.

The chain combines TRBV14 with TRBJ2-5, with TRBD2 as a possible D gene (6 bases). V lost 3 bases, J lost 7 bases, and 12 bases lay in between. This CDR3 has 13 amino acids. Germline V gene lookup returns CDR1 SGHDN and CDR2 FVKESK. The CDR3 here is CASSHSGTGTQYF. DNA for the CDR3: TGTGCCAGCAGCCATAGCGGAACGGGGACCCAGTACTTC.

This clonotype was detected ten times or more. The chain employs TRBV4-2 and TRBJ2-3, with D possibly matching TRBD2 (5 bases). Germline loops: CDR1 LGHNA, CDR2 YNFKEQ. Trimming removed 4 bases at V and 2 bases at J, with 10 bases between. This CDR3 contains 14 residues. The CDR3: CASSLNSVTDTQYF. The CDR3 nucleotides read TGTGCCAGCAGCCTGAATAGCGTCACAGATACGCAGTATTTT.

On this clonotype itself: One end of the junction fails to match germline, which may point to a read error. The J gene is TRBJ1-6, the V gene TRBV6-1; D unresolved. Germline assignment: CDR1 MNHNS and CDR2 SASEGT. The CDR3 runs 16 residues. CDR3 sequence (DNA): TGTGCCAGCGGACGACAACGGAGCTCCTATAATACACCCCTCCACTTT. Translation gives CASGRQRSSYNTPLHF.

With respect to this clonotype: A junction boundary mismatches the germline segment, possibly from a read error. The chain combines TRBV28 with TRBJ2-7; D gene ambiguous. Germline V gives CDR1 MDHEN, CDR2 SYDVKM. The CDR3 covers 16 residues. CDR3 coding DNA: TGTGCCTGCAGCTCCCCATGTGGCTCTAAGATTCACGAGCAGTACTTC. It is translated as CACSSPCGSKIHEQYF. The full variable domain, in which reference TRBV28 and TRBJ2-7 provide the parts outside the CDR3, is DVKVTQSSRYLVKRTGEKVFLECVQDMDHENMFWYRQDPGLGLRLIYFSYDVKMKEKGDIPEGYSVSREKKERFSLILESASTNQTSMYLCACSSPCGSKIHEQYFGPGTRLTVT.

About this clonotype: Relative to the germline gene, one junction end is altered; a read error may explain this. J is TRBJ2-3 and V is TRBV6-2 or TRBV6-3; 7 nucleotides match TRBD2. The CDR3 covers 15 residues. Germline loops: CDR1 MNHEY, CDR2 SVGEGT. The CDR3 region is CASSWSGIITDTQYF. CDR3 DNA: TGTGCCAGCAGTTGGAGCGGGATTATTACAGATACACAGTATTTT.

A few counts support this clonotype. The V call is TRBV6-2 or TRBV6-3, the J call TRBJ2-1; no firm D call. The CDR3 loop spans 13 amino acids. V was cut by 2 bases and J by 6 bases, with 8 bases left in between. The V gene's germline CDR1 is MNHEY and CDR2 SVGEGT. For the CDR3, the DNA is TGTGCCAGCAGTTACCAGTTGGGCAATGAGCAGTTCTTC. It yields the protein CASSYQLGNEQFF.

This sequence joins TRBV4-2 and TRBJ2-1, with 8 positions matching TRBD1. Trimming at V came to 7 bases and at J to 15 bases, leaving 20 bases not matched to a gene. The germline CDR1 and CDR2 sequences are LGHNA and YNFKEQ. CDR3 length: 15 residues. The CDR3 nucleotides read TGTGCCAGCAATCAAGGCGGGGACAGGACAAGCCCCCCGTTCTTC. It encodes CASNQGGDRTSPPFF.

The genes are TRBV7-8 and TRBJ2-3; TRBD2 agrees at 9 bases. The CDR3 loop spans 15 amino acids. The germline V gene encodes CDR1 SGHVS and CDR2 FQNEAQ. J lost 5 bases, V lost 3 bases, and 6 bases had no gene match. The CDR3 sequence is CASSFRQREVDTQYF. As DNA, the CDR3 is TGTGCCAGCAGCTTCAGGCAGCGGGAGGTAGATACGCAGTATTTT.

In its sample, this clonotype was seen a few times. The chain has TRBV4-2 and TRBJ2-2, with D unresolved. Trimming stripped 1 base from V and 3 bases from J, with 12 bases between. CDR1 is LGHNA and CDR2 is YNFKEQ in the germline V gene. The CDR3 spans 16 residues. The CDR3 spells CASSQASSADTGELFF. For the CDR3, the DNA is TGTGCCAGCAGCCAAGCCTCTAGTGCCGACACCGGGGAGCTGTTTTTT.

Comments on this clonotype: This may be a read error: a much more frequent sequence differs by one nucleotide. The rearrangement uses TRBV28 and TRBJ2-1; 7 bases map to TRBD2. Germline CDR1 reads MDHEN; CDR2 reads SYDVKM. CDR3 size: 17 residues. CDR3 sequence (DNA): TGTGCCAGCAGTTTATTTGCTGGCAGCGGGGCTTACAATGAGCACTTCTTC. Translated: CASSLFAGSGAYNEHFF.

Concerning this clonotype itself: At one end, the junction sequence differs from germline, possibly due to a read error. The chain uses TRBV11-3 and TRBJ1-6; 7 bases map to TRBD1. CDR1 and CDR2 (germline): SGHNT, YENEEA. The CDR3 is 14 residues long. CDR3 region: CASRLNRGNSALHF. The CDR3, as DNA: TGTGCAAGCAGGTTGAACAGGGGTAATTCAGCCCTCCACTTT.

At least ten counts were recorded for this clonotype. The rearrangement uses TRBV11-2 and TRBJ2-7; the D gene is possibly TRBD2 (6 bases). V shed 6 bases and J shed 3 bases, with 15 bases lying between them. Per the germline V gene, CDR1 is SGHAT and CDR2 is FQNNGV. The CDR3 spans 14 residues. In nucleotides, the CDR3 is TGTGCCAGCAGTCTTATTTGGGGGGACTACGAGCAGTACTTC. Translation gives CASSLIWGDYEQYF.

With respect to this clonotype: This may come from a read error, since a much larger clone is one base off. The conserved closing phenylalanine or tryptophan is absent in this CDR3, likely reflecting a read error. The chain uses TRBV30 and TRBJ2-7; 7 bases map to TRBD1. J lost 4 bases, V lost 7 bases, and 4 bases had no gene match. This CDR3 has 11 amino acids. The germline V gene has CDR1 GTSNPN and CDR2 SVGIG (reference sequence). This CDR3 reads CAYSRGYEQYL. In DNA form, the CDR3 reads TGTGCCTACTCCAGGGGGTACGAGCAGTACCTC.